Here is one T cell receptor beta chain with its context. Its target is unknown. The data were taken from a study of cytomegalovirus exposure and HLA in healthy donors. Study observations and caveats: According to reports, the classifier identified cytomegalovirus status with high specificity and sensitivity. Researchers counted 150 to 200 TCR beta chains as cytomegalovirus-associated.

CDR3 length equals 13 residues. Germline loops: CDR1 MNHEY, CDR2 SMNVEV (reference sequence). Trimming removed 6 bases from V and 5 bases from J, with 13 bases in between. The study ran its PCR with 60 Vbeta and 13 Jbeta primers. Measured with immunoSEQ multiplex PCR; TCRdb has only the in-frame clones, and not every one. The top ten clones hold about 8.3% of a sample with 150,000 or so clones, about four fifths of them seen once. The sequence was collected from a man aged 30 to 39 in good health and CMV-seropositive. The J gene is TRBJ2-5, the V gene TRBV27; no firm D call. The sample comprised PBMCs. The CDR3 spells CASSLLYEETQYF. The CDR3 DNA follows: TGTGCCAGCAGCCTACTATACGAGGAGACCCAGTACTTC.